This entry lists 11 T cell receptor beta chains sequenced from one sample in a study of glioma-infiltrating T cells. Using RNA template, CDR3s of TCR alpha and beta were amplified with iRepertoire arm-PCR. TCRdb used MiXCR to reprocess the multiplex PCR reads, holding one entry per CDR3 protein. The sample holds around 390,000 distinct CDR3 sequences, around 38% seen once. Sequencing was carried out using glioma tissue, nonneoplastic brain tissue, or PBMCs (not recorded which). These TCRs come from a human donor with low-grade glioma or glioblastoma, undergoing nonglioma brain surgery, or in good health (not recorded which).

J is TRBJ2-3 and V is TRBV19; D is undetermined. V shed 1 base and J shed 1 base, with 3 bases lying between them. The CDR3 runs to 13 residues. Germline V gene sequence: CDR1 LNHDA, CDR2 SQIVND (reference sequence). CDR3 DNA sequence: TGTGCCAGTAGTATAGTACGCACAGATACGCAGTATTTT. As protein: CASSIVRTDTQYF. Based on the CDR3 plus reference TRBV19 and TRBJ2-3, the full variable domain is DGGITQSPKYLFRKEGQNVTLSCEQNLNHDAMYWYRQDPGQGLRLIYYSQIVNDFQKGDIAEGYSVSREKKESFPLTVTSAQKNPTAFYLCASSIVRTDTQYFGPGTRLTVL.

This clonotype was counted at least ten times. The V and J genes are TRBV15 and TRBJ1-5, with 8 bases lining up with TRBD1. Germline V CDR1 and CDR2: LNHNV, YYDKDF (reference sequence). With V trimmed by 0 bases and J by 5 bases, 9 bases remained unmatched. The CDR3 is made up of 17 amino acids. CDR3 coding DNA: TGTGCCACCAGCAGAGAGTTGGCAGCGACAGGGGATCAGCCCCAGCATTTT. Translating it yields CATSRELAATGDQPQHF.

Ten or more counts support this clonotype. J is TRBJ2-1 and V is TRBV28, with D possibly being TRBD2 (7 bases). V was shortened by 2 bases and J by 9 bases, with 14 bases between the two germline ends. The CDR3 is made up of 14 amino acids. Germline-derived CDR1 and CDR2 are MDHEN and SYDVKM. The CDR3 DNA reads as TGTGCCAGCAGTTTACGCGGGGAGGGGGGTGAGCAGTTCTTC. It encodes CASSLRGEGGEQFF.

In this sample, this clonotype turned up once. This chain connects TRBV20-1 to TRBJ2-2; the D gene could be TRBD1 or TRBD2 (5 bases each). The germline CDR1 and CDR2 sequences are DFQATT and SNEGSKA (reference sequence). Trimming took off 6 bases at V and 4 bases at J, with 21 bases between the two ends. The length of the CDR3 is 16 residues. DNA of the CDR3: TGCAGTGCCACCCTCCGGGGCCGCCACGGCACCGGGGAGCTGTTTTTT. Protein sequence: CSATLRGRHGTGELFF.

This clonotype was detected a few times. This rearrangement joins TRBV25-1 to TRBJ2-7; D unresolved. The CDR3 is made up of 15 amino acids. Germline values: CDR1 MGHDK, CDR2 SYGVNS. V lost 5 bases and J 4 bases, leaving 18 bases between the germline ends. The CDR3 protein is CASSKKYNLRYEQYF. CDR3 in DNA: TGTGCCAGCAGTAAAAAATATAATTTGAGGTACGAGCAGTACTTC.

This clonotype was recorded many times. CDR3 sequence reads: CASTPLVGVGPFNEQFF. CDR3 nucleotide sequence: TGTGCCAGCACTCCCTTAGTTGGGGTAGGGCCCTTCAATGAGCAGTTCTTC. The J gene is TRBJ2-1, the V gene TRBV6-1, with D hard to call. Trimming removed 7 bases from V and 6 bases from J, with 25 bases in between. Germline assignment: CDR1 MNHNS and CDR2 SASEGT. This CDR3 is 17 amino acids long.

The chain employs TRBV7-2 and TRBJ2-5; TRBD2 might be the D (6 bases). V shed 1 base and J shed 10 bases, with 16 bases lying between them. Germline CDR1 reads SGHTA; CDR2 reads FQGNSA. This CDR3 comprises 14 residues. The CDR3 nucleotides are TGTGCCAGCAGCTTAGATGGGACTTTGGATAACCAGTACTTC. Translated: CASSLDGTLDNQYF.

Of note for this clonotype: A much bigger clone sits one base away, suggesting this may be a read error. V usage is TRBV14 and J usage is TRBJ2-1, with 7 bases that match TRBD2. This CDR3 has 14 residues. Germline values: CDR1 SGHDN, CDR2 FVKESK. CDR3 sequence: CASSQWDYYNEQLF. The CDR3 DNA follows: TGTGCCAGCAGCCAATGGGACTACTACAATGAGCAGTTATTC. The entire variable domain, with the rest obtained from reference TRBV14 and TRBJ2-1, is as follows: EAGVTQFPSHSVIEKGQTVTLRCDPISGHDNLYWYRRVMGKEIKFLLHFVKESKQDESGMPNNRFLAERTGGTYSTLKVQPAELEDSGVYFCASSQWDYYNEQLFGPGTRLTVL.

For this clonotype: A much larger clone differs by one base, so this may be a read error. This chain links TRBV20-1 with TRBJ1-1; D not resolved. The germline CDR1 and CDR2 sequences are DFQATT and SNEGSKA (reference sequence). V shed 7 bases and J shed 7 bases, with 16 bases lying between them. The CDR3 spans 12 residues. The CDR3, as DNA: TGCAGTGTTGTCGACCGAGTAGATGAAGCTTTCTTT. It is translated as CSVVDRVDEAFF.

This clonotype has ten or more counts. The DNA for the CDR3 is TGTGCCACCAGTGACACCGGACAGGGGAAAGGGGAGCTGTTTTTT. This codes for CATSDTGQGKGELFF. J is TRBJ2-2 and V is TRBV24-1, with 9 bases lining up with TRBD1. The ends lost 4 bases at V and 8 bases at J; junction bases unmatched: 7. The germline CDR1 and CDR2 sequences are KGHDR and SFDVKD. The CDR3 spans 15 residues.

The chain has TRBV7-9 and TRBJ1-5; D perhaps matches TRBD1 (5 bases). The V gene lost 2 bases and the J gene lost 1 base, with 12 bases spanning the gap. The length of the CDR3 is 16 residues. Per germline, CDR1 SEHNR and CDR2 FQNEAQ (reference sequence). CDR3: CASSLSSAGSNQPQHF. The CDR3 DNA follows: TGTGCCAGCAGCTTATCTTCGGCAGGGAGCAATCAGCCCCAGCATTTT. The full variable domain, its missing parts supplied by reference TRBV7-9 and TRBJ1-5, is DTGVSQNPRHKITKRGQNVTFRCDPISEHNRLYWYRQTLGQGPEFLTYFQNEAQLEKSRLLSDRFSAERPKGSFSTLEIQRTEQGDSAMYLCASSLSSAGSNQPQHFGDGTRLSIL.